The present T cell receptor beta chain was sequenced within a study of T-cell memory formation after mild COVID-19. Remarks on this clonotype: One end of the junction varies from germline; a read error may be responsible.

Using its own MiXCR run on the 5' RACE reads, TCRdb lists one record per CDR3 protein. The data contain tens of thousands of distinct CDR3 sequences, approximately 12% of them singletons. The CDR3 totals 13 residues. This chain joins TRBV12-3 or TRBV12-4 and TRBJ2-3; D is perhaps TRBD2 (6 bases). The sequencing input was PBMCs or a T cell subset sorted from them (not recorded which). The sequence came from a man aged 18 to 30 who had mild COVID-19 (a few samples of this study predate the infection). Cell type and time point are not known. CDR3 sequence (DNA): TGTGCCGGCAGGCCTAGCGGCACAGATACGCAGTATTTT. It translates to CAGRPSGTDTQYF.